This TCR beta chain was retrieved from a study of technical replicates of blood from a handful of donors. Measured with immunoSEQ multiplex PCR; TCRdb has only the in-frame clones, and not every one. The table records some 60,000 clones, 85% to 95% of them present only once. The CDR3 spans 14 residues. With 0 bases removed from V and 4 bases from J, the gap between germline ends came to 11 bases. Germline-derived CDR1 and CDR2 are SGHNT and YYREEE (reference sequence). The sequenced sample consisted of PBMCs. The TCR comes from a human donor in good health. Some clones in this sample may be carry-over from other donors' samples. The chain carries TRBV5-4 and TRBJ2-7; maybe TRBD1 (6 bases). DNA of the CDR3: TGTGCCAGCAGCTTGGGGACAGAAACTTACGAGCAGTACTTC. It yields the protein CASSLGTETYEQYF.